The T cell receptor beta chain described here comes from a study of shared clonotypes between healthy human individuals. Study in general: Sampling drew on donors who were a couple of women and a few men aged 18 to 49.

The naive CD8 population came from CD45RO-negative cells selected for CCR7, without terminally differentiated effector memory CD45RA+ cells. Donors were healthy HIV-negative adults without recent acute infections or vaccinations. Only Caucasian adults living in Nashville, Tennessee made up the donor group. TCRdb's table, derived via immunoSEQ multiplex PCR, lists solely in-frame clones and lacks some. The data hold fewer than 1 million clones, with about 96% observed a single time. This CDR3 contains 12 residues. The germline CDR1 and CDR2 sequences are MNHEY and SVGAGI. V lost 5 bases, J lost 7 bases, and 12 bases lay in between.

This clonotype was sampled from a man aged 30 to 39 in good health. This chain connects TRBV6-5 to TRBJ2-7; a possible D gene is TRBD2 (5 bases). Sequenced material: naive CD8+ T cells sorted from blood. The CDR3 sequence: CASSPGFGEQYF. As DNA, the CDR3 is TGTGCCAGCAGTCCGGGGTTTGGGGAGCAGTACTTC.